The source of this T cell receptor beta chain is a study of identical twins. A universal primer site was added by template switching, and unique molecular identifiers were carried by the cDNA. A single record per CDR3 protein comes from TCRdb applying MiXCR to the 5' RACE reads. The sample has a few hundred thousand distinct CDR3 sequences, approximately 8.3% seen once; the top ten hold roughly 3.1%. This CDR3 has 16 residues. This sample also appeared in a second study, on yellow fever vaccine responses in identical twins.

The sequence derives from a woman under 30 in good health. Sequenced sample: CD8+ T cells sorted from blood. The gene calls are TRBV12-2 and TRBJ2-7. TRBV12-2 is a known pseudogene. CDR3 loop: CASRLFKPDGSYEQYF. The CDR3 DNA sequence: TGTGCAAGTCGCTTATTTAAGCCGGACGGATCCTACGAGCAGTACTTC.